This passage covers 5 T cell receptor beta chains from one sample sequenced in a study of cytomegalovirus exposure and HLA in healthy donors. This PCR relied on a set of 60 Vbeta primers and 13 Jbeta primers. Data came from immunoSEQ multiplex PCR; TCRdb stores just in-frame clones and leaves some out. This sample yields over 100,000 clones, of which approximately 87% are seen a single time; about 1.6% belongs to the top ten. Sequencing was done on a sample of PBMCs. The source of these receptors is a man aged 40-49 years in good health and CMV-seronegative.

CDR3 sequence: CASSPHFELGELFF. CDR3 coding DNA: TGTGCCAGCTCACCACACTTCGAGCTCGGGGAGCTGTTTTTT. The chain links TRBV18 to TRBJ2-2; no definite D call. CDR3 size: 14 residues. Trimming left V 1 base short and J 7 bases short, with 10 bases between. Germline-derived CDR1 and CDR2 are KGHSH and LQKENI.

This chain links TRBV14 with TRBJ2-2; 8 bases map to TRBD1. This CDR3 region has 15 residues. CDR1 and CDR2 from the germline V gene are SGHDN and FVKESK. J gave up 5 bases and V 2 bases, and 4 bases lay outside the gene matches. The DNA of the CDR3 is TGTGCCAGCAGCCAAAGGACAGGGTATACCGGGGAGCTGTTTTTT. Its translation: CASSQRTGYTGELFF.

In DNA, the CDR3 is TGTGCCAGCAGCTTAATGGGGGGGAACACTGAAGCTTTCTTT. This gives the protein CASSLMGGNTEAFF. The chain is built from TRBV11-2 and TRBJ1-1; maybe TRBD1 (5 bases). In germline, CDR1 is SGHAT, CDR2 FQNNGV. The CDR3 covers 14 residues. V dropped 2 bases and J dropped 1 base, with 8 bases sitting between them.

This chain's CDR3 is CASSPVSGNTIYF. CDR3 DNA: TGTGCCAGCAGTCCAGTCTCTGGAAACACCATATATTTT. This sequence joins TRBV27 and TRBJ1-3; the D is unclear. Between the trimmed V and J ends, which lost 5 bases and 0 bases, there was a span of 5 bases. Germline V gene sequence: CDR1 MNHEY, CDR2 SMNVEV (reference sequence). This CDR3 is built from 13 residues.

The rearrangement joins TRBV4-3 to TRBJ2-7; D is ambiguous. V lost 0 bases and J 0 bases, leaving 9 bases between the germline ends. This CDR3 region has 15 residues. Germline V CDR1 and CDR2: LGHNA, YSLEER. The CDR3 region is CASSQDRESSYEQYF. CDR3 DNA: TGCGCCAGCAGCCAAGATAGAGAGAGCTCCTACGAGCAGTACTTC.